One T cell receptor (beta chain) is described in this entry. Tagging with unique molecular identifiers was applied to individual cDNA molecules. TCRdb reprocessed the 5' RACE reads with MiXCR, giving one entry per CDR3 protein. The data contain about 64,000 distinct CDR3 sequences, roughly 21% of them singletons. This sample was taken from a study of early T cells in non-severe SARS-CoV-2 infection. Study-wide background: Unpaired chains resulted from sequencing bulk RNA of unsorted whole blood.

Germline V CDR1 and CDR2: SNHLY, FYNNEI. The CDR3 has 13 residues. With 6 bases clipped from V and 8 bases from J, the junction kept 4 bases outside the gene matches. The V and J genes are TRBV2 and TRBJ1-6; the match to TRBD1 covers 7 bases. This receptor was taken from an adult who was a healthcare worker with PCR-confirmed SARS-CoV-2 infection or an uninfected control (not recorded which). Here the sequenced sample was whole blood, taken at baseline. This chain's CDR3 is CASRAGGDSPLHF. CDR3 nucleotide sequence: TGTGCCAGCAGGGCAGGGGGGGATTCACCCCTCCACTTT.